The T cell receptor beta chain described here comes from a study of radiation and T cells in renal cell carcinoma. General study points: Compared with controls, irradiated tumors had more, larger dominant CDR3 motifs. Compared with controls, irradiated tumors showed greater TCR clonality.

The CDR3 spans 12 residues. CDR1 is SEHNR and CDR2 is FQNEAQ in the germline V gene (reference sequence). Trimming shortened V by 5 bases and J by 14 bases, and 18 bases separated the two germline ends. Sequenced by immunoSEQ multiplex PCR; TCRdb stores in-frame clones only, minus some. Of more than 15,000 clones in the sample, about 55% were seen once. The treatment here: treatment-naive control, cytoreductive nephrectomy. Controls were unirradiated tumors from treatment-naive cytoreductive nephrectomy patients. Controls included 4 female and about 10 male donors, resected 2011 to 2014. Details on this clone: Its specificity is not known.

The source is a middle-aged man with renal cell carcinoma. The genes are TRBV7-9 and TRBJ1-2; D might be TRBD1 (6 bases). Source: tumor tissue, taken from a patient whose treatment was nephrectomy without radiotherapy. CDR3 sequence (DNA): TGTGCCAGCAGCCCATCGACGGGGGCTCTAACCTTC. It yields the protein CASSPSTGALTF.